This TCR beta chain was documented in a study of blood T cells in healthy people across ages. Study findings and constraints: Unsorted PBMCs ruled out conclusive naive versus antigen-experienced comparison. Roughly linear age-related decline in beta diversity appeared, significant by age 40. Expanded clonotype changes were possibly confounded by unknown donor CMV status. Diversity of TCR beta correlated strongly with naive T cell percentage.

Together with a sample-barcoded 5' primer, a J-beta primer mix was included in a second PCR lasting roughly 6 to 12 cycles. TCRdb recomputed calls from the 5' RACE reads with MiXCR, one row per CDR3 protein. The sample has roughly 1 million distinct CDR3 sequences, approximately 25% seen once. Germline V gene sequence: CDR1 SQVTM, CDR2 ANQGSEA. The germline V and J ends were trimmed by 3 bases and 8 bases, with 19 bases remaining between them. This CDR3 is built from 14 residues. As for this clonotype: Its antigen is as yet unknown.

These sequences were also reported in another study, on T cells of mothers and their children.

This clonotype was sampled from a girl aged 2 to 9 in good health. This rearrangement joins TRBV29-1 to TRBJ1-1; D remains unclear. Sequencing was carried out using blood. The CDR3 DNA follows: TGCAGCGTTGACCTCGGTACCATCGATTTCGAAGCTTTCTTT. Translation: CSVDLGTIDFEAFF.